This record concerns one T cell receptor beta chain sequence. Sequenced by immunoSEQ multiplex PCR; TCRdb stores in-frame clones only, minus some. The top ten hold approximately 4.4% of the sample, which has 50,000 to 70,000 clones, approximately 87% seen once. The data stem from a study of technical replicates of blood from four donors. Germline values: CDR1 KGHSH, CDR2 LQKENI. The CDR3 has 17 residues. V lost 7 bases and J lost 0, with 18 bases in between. This receptor was obtained from a human donor in good health. Some clones in this sample may be carry-over from other donors' samples. The chain recombines TRBV18 with TRBJ2-2; TRBD2 is a possible D gene (6 bases). Sample: PBMCs. The CDR3 coding sequence is TGTGCCAGCTTCCCAGGATCGGCGGGGCCGAACACCGGGGAGCTGTTTTTT. As protein: CASFPGSAGPNTGELFF.